This entry is about one T cell receptor beta chain. The sample belongs to a study of control samples from healthy donors and cancer patients. Between the trimmed V and J ends, which lost 8 bases and 4 bases, there was a span of 14 bases. Germline values: CDR1 SGHVS, CDR2 FQNEAQ. The CDR3 spans 13 residues. Repertoires were generated with immunoSEQ multiplex PCR, while TCRdb's copy carries only in-frame clones and drops some. The sample includes 100,000 to 150,000 clones, 90% of them seen just once. The V gene is TRBV7-8, the J gene TRBJ1-2, with D unresolved. The clonotype comes from a man aged 18 to 30 in good health. The material sequenced was blood. CDR3 DNA sequence: TGTGCCAGCCATCGCGGGGTACTCTATGGCTACACCTTC. Protein: CASHRGVLYGYTF.